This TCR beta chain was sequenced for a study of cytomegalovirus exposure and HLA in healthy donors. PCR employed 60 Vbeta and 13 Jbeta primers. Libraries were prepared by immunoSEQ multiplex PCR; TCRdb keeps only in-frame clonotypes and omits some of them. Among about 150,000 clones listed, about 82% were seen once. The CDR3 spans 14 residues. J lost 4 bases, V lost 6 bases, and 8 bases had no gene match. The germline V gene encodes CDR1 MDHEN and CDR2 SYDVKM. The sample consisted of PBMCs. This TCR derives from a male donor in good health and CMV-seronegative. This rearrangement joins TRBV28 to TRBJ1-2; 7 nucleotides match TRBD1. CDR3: CASRTGTTSYGYTF. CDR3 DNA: TGTGCCAGCAGGACAGGGACGACTAGCTATGGCTACACCTTC.